This T cell receptor beta chain originates from a study of glioma-infiltrating T cells. General observations from the study: Tissue and blood shared very few CDR3 sequences. Gliomas, especially low-grade, showed above-expected tissue-blood divergence; non-neoplastic patients showed below.

Trimming removed 1 base from V and 0 bases from J; junction bases left unmatched: 5. This CDR3 comprises 18 residues. Germline-derived CDR1 and CDR2 are SGHAT and FQNNGV. Worth noting for this clonotype: Antigen unknown.

Using RNA template, CDR3s of TCR alpha and beta were amplified with iRepertoire arm-PCR. TCRdb reprocessed the multiplex PCR reads with MiXCR, giving one entry per CDR3 protein. The sample has under 200,000 distinct CDR3 sequences, about 46% seen once. This chain joins TRBV11-2 and TRBJ2-3; TRBD2 aligns across 12 bases. Sequenced: glioma tissue, nonneoplastic brain tissue, or PBMCs (not recorded which). This receptor was obtained from a human donor with low-grade glioma or glioblastoma, undergoing nonglioma brain surgery, or in good health (not recorded which). Here the CDR3 DNA reads TGTGCCAGCAGCTTAGTTCTGGGGACTAGCGGGAGCACAGATACGCAGTATTTT. Amino acid sequence: CASSLVLGTSGSTDTQYF.